The 7 T cell receptor beta chains below were found in one sample sequenced in a study of cytomegalovirus exposure and HLA in healthy donors. Generated by immunoSEQ multiplex PCR, the TCRdb table keeps only in-frame clones and is missing some. This sample has tens of thousands of clones; about 91% occur once, and the top ten carry approximately 2.1%. The sequencing input was PBMCs. These receptors came from a woman aged 30 to 39 in good health and CMV-seronegative.

The chain links TRBV7-3 to TRBJ2-1; 8 bases agree with TRBD2. V lost 1 base, J lost 4 bases, and 3 bases stayed unmatched. CDR3 length: 15 amino acids. Looked up from germline, CDR1 is SGHTA and CDR2 is FQGTGA. The CDR3 DNA follows: TGTGCCAGCAGCTTAATGACTAGCGATTACAATGAGCAGTTCTTC. This sequence encodes CASSLMTSDYNEQFF. The full variable domain, with the rest looked up from reference TRBV7-3 and TRBJ2-1, is GAGVSQTPSNKVTEKGKYVELRCDPISGHTALYWYRQSLGQGPEFLIYFQGTGAADDSGLPNDRFFAVRPEGSVSTLKIQRTERGDSAVYLCASSLMTSDYNEQFFGPGTRLTVL.

This chain joins TRBV4-3 and TRBJ2-7; possible D gene TRBD2, 6 bases. Deletions cut 1 base from V and 4 bases from J, with 17 bases between. Germline CDR1 and CDR2: LGHNA and YSLEER. CDR3 size: 16 residues. The CDR3 nucleotides are TGCGCCAGCAGCCAAGCCTCAGTGGGGGGAAGGTACGAGCAGTACTTC. Translation: CASSQASVGGRYEQYF.

The chain uses TRBV11-2 and TRBJ2-1, with TRBD2 identical over 7 bases. Germline CDR1 is SGHAT and CDR2 is FQNNGV. V lost 6 bases, J lost 4 bases, and 9 bases stayed unmatched. The CDR3 totals 15 residues. The CDR3: CASRHPGLMYNEQFF. The CDR3 DNA is TGTGCCAGCAGGCATCCGGGACTAATGTACAATGAGCAGTTCTTC.

V usage is TRBV20-1 and J usage is TRBJ2-7; D unresolved. Trimming cost V 0 bases and J 5 bases, with 5 bases left between them. CDR1 is DFQATT and CDR2 is SNEGSKA in the germline V gene (reference sequence). The CDR3 spans 11 residues. This CDR3 reads CSARDGDEQYF. CDR3 sequence (DNA): TGCAGTGCTAGAGACGGAGACGAGCAGTACTTC.

V and J are TRBV9 and TRBJ2-1; TRBD2 matches at 8 bases. Unmatched junction bases numbered 4, after V lost 1 base and J lost 7 bases. Germline CDR1 is SGDLS and CDR2 is YYNGEE. The CDR3 consists of 14 residues. The CDR3, as DNA: TGTGCCAGCAGCGTACCGGGACTAGTAAATGAGCAGTTCTTC. Residues: CASSVPGLVNEQFF.

The V gene is TRBV5-1, the J gene TRBJ2-7; D possibly corresponds to TRBD2 (5 bases). Trimming cost V 1 base and J 7 bases, with 6 bases left between them. CDR1 is SGHRS, CDR2 YFSETQ, per germline. The CDR3 is 11 amino acids. The CDR3 is CASSLTGEQYF. The DNA for the CDR3 is TGCGCCAGCAGCTTGACGGGGGAGCAGTACTTC.

The CDR3 DNA reads as TGTGCCAGTCGGTCGGGACACTACAATCAGCCCCAGCATTTT. The encoded protein is CASRSGHYNQPQHF. The chain carries TRBV19 and TRBJ1-5, with D perhaps TRBD1 (6 bases). Germline V lookup: CDR1 LNHDA, CDR2 SQIVND (reference sequence). The CDR3 totals 14 residues. V was trimmed by 8 bases and J by 3 bases, leaving 14 bases between them.